These 18 T cell receptor beta chains were all obtained from the same sample, sequenced in a study of T cell responses to AZD1222 COVID-19 vaccine (dated by TCRdb to about 2021). The time point label corresponds to: about 28 days (+/-7) after the second vaccine dose. Receptor amplification or capture employed the immunoSEQ multiplex PCR assay. The immuneACCESS repertoire file appears here via TCRdb, limited to in-frame rearrangements. These files lack a portion of the clones; in checked studies, under half of the deficit traces to unresolved V genes, and the cause of the others is not known. In all, the sample holds about 81,000 clones, and 85% to 95% of those were seen once. 8% of the sample is in the top ten clones. The specimen was peripheral blood, collected 28 days after the second AZD1222 dose. Source of these receptors: an adult who received the AZD1222 COVID-19 vaccine.

The genes are TRBV28 and TRBJ2-4; D gene ambiguous. Deletions cut 5 bases from V and 0 bases from J, with 14 bases between. Germline V gives CDR1 MDHEN, CDR2 SYDVKM. The CDR3 sequence is 16 residues long. As DNA, the CDR3 is TGTGCCAGCAGTCCCCCCCGGTCCCAAGCCAAAAACATTCAGTACTTC. This translates into CASSPPRSQAKNIQYF.

CDR3 nucleotide sequence: TGTGCCAGCAGTGAGTTAGCGGGAGGGAACGAGCAGTACTTC. Protein product: CASSELAGGNEQYF. The genes are TRBV2 and TRBJ2-7; 11 bases line up with TRBD2. This CDR3 region has 14 residues. Germline loops: CDR1 SNHLY, CDR2 FYNNEI. The V segment lost 3 bases and the J segment 5 bases; nucleotides outside the gene matches: 3.

The chain couples TRBV11-3 to TRBJ2-2; D call uncertain. This CDR3 contains 14 residues. Germline V CDR1 and CDR2: SGHNT, YENEEA. Trimming left V 5 bases short and J 2 bases short, with 9 bases between. In DNA form, the CDR3 reads TGTGCCAGCAGCAAGGACGGAAACACCGGGGAGCTGTTTTTT. Its translation is CASSKDGNTGELFF.

J is TRBJ2-3 and V is TRBV18; 15 bases are a match to TRBD2. J lost 4 bases, V lost 5 bases, and 10 bases had no gene match. The germline V gene has CDR1 KGHSH and CDR2 LQKENI. There are 18 residues in the CDR3. This CDR3 reads CASSRREGLAGGPDTQYF. The CDR3 DNA follows: TGTGCCAGCTCAAGGCGCGAGGGACTAGCGGGAGGCCCAGATACGCAGTATTTT. The full variable domain, in which reference TRBV18 and TRBJ2-3 provide the parts outside the CDR3, is NAGVMQNPRHLVRRRGQEARLRCSPMKGHSHVYWYRQLPEEGLKFMVYLQKENIIDESGMPKERFSAEFPKEGPSILRIQQVVRGDSAAYFCASSRREGLAGGPDTQYFGPGTRLTVL.

The V gene is TRBV30, the J gene TRBJ1-1; D is uncertain. The CDR3 length is 14 residues. Trimming cost V 3 bases and J 2 bases, with 13 bases left between them. Germline CDR1 is GTSNPN and CDR2 is SVGIG (reference sequence). CDR3 in amino acids: CAWRLFGVNTEAFF. Here the CDR3 DNA reads TGTGCCTGGAGATTGTTTGGGGTAAACACTGAAGCTTTCTTT.

The genes are TRBV2 and TRBJ1-5; unclear D gene. CDR3 length: 13 amino acids. Trimming pared 8 bases from V and 3 bases from J, leaving 11 bases between. CDR1 and CDR2 from the germline V gene are SNHLY and FYNNEI. The DNA for the CDR3 is TGTGCCAGCCGGTGGAGGGACAATCAGCCCCAGCATTTT. It encodes CASRWRDNQPQHF.

This clone was found once. The chain uses TRBV7-7 and TRBJ2-5; D is ambiguous. CDR1 is SSHAT and CDR2 is FNYEAQ in the germline V gene (reference sequence). The V end was cut by 6 bases, the J end by 0 bases, with 11 bases between. The CDR3 consists of 14 residues. CDR3 sequence: CASSPDWNQETQYF. In DNA form, the CDR3 reads TGTGCCAGCAGTCCCGACTGGAACCAAGAGACCCAGTACTTC. Variable domain in full (rest from reference TRBV7-7 and TRBJ2-5): GAGVSQSPRYKVTKRGQDVTLRCDPISSHATLYWYQQALGQGPEFLTYFNYEAQPDKSGLPSDRFSAERPEGSISTLTIQRTEQRDSAMYRCASSPDWNQETQYFGPGTRLLVL.

The gene calls are TRBV7-3 and TRBJ2-1, with 8 bases aligning to TRBD2. Germline values: CDR1 SGHTA, CDR2 FQGTGA. CDR3 length equals 19 residues. The V gene end was trimmed by 4 bases and the J gene end by 6 bases; junction bases not matched to a gene: 20. DNA of the CDR3: TGTGCCAGCAGCTCCAGGGGACTAGAGGTAACTCAGGGTGGCAATGAGCAGTTCTTC. It codes for CASSSRGLEVTQGGNEQFF.

V gene TRBV29-1 combines with J gene TRBJ2-7, with no clear D. Germline V gene sequence: CDR1 SQVTM, CDR2 ANQGSEA. Trimming stripped 6 bases from V and 1 base from J, with 10 bases between. The CDR3 has 12 amino acids. CDR3 sequence: CSVGWSSYEQYF. The CDR3, as DNA: TGCAGCGTGGGCTGGTCATCCTACGAGCAGTACTTC.

This sequence joins TRBV21-1 and TRBJ2-7; the table's D call, TRBD1, was not checked against the DNA. TRBV21-1 is a known pseudogene. This CDR3 is 14 amino acids long. The CDR3 region has the DNA TGTGCCAGCAGCAAGGGACAAGAAGCCTACGAGCAGTACTTC. Translated: CASSKGQEAYEQYF.

The rearrangement links TRBV2 to TRBJ2-3; D remains unclear. Looked up from germline, CDR1 is SNHLY and CDR2 is FYNNEI. V dropped 2 bases and J dropped 10 bases, with 10 bases sitting between them. The CDR3 sequence is 12 residues long. The DNA for the CDR3 is TGTGCCAGCAGTGAATCGCTAGGCCCGCAGTATTTT. Translating gives CASSESLGPQYF. Based on the CDR3 plus reference TRBV2 and TRBJ2-3, the full variable domain is EPEVTQTPSHQVTQMGQEVILRCVPISNHLYFYWYRQILGQKVEFLVSFYNNEISEKSEIFDDQFSVERPDGSNFTLKIRSTKLEDSAMYFCASSESLGPQYFGPGTRLTVL.

The rearrangement uses TRBV27 and TRBJ2-7; TRBD1 matches 8 bases. The CDR3 is 14 amino acids. The junction had 7 bases not matched to a gene; V was cut back by 6 bases and J by 3 bases. Germline CDR1 reads MNHEY; CDR2 reads SMNVEV (reference sequence). CDR3 amino acids: CASRQQGGGYEQYF. The DNA of the CDR3 is TGTGCCAGCAGGCAACAGGGGGGTGGCTACGAGCAGTACTTC.

This chain links TRBV3-1 (or the pseudogene TRBV3-2) with TRBJ2-2; D is perhaps TRBD2 (5 bases). The germline V and J ends were trimmed by 0 bases and 5 bases, with 13 bases remaining between them. This CDR3 contains 16 residues. CDR1 and CDR2 (germline): LGHDT, YNNKEL (reference sequence). This CDR3 is CASSQESLAGTGELFF. Written as DNA, the CDR3 is TGTGCCAGCAGCCAAGAAAGCCTAGCTGGGACCGGGGAGCTGTTTTTT.

This rearrangement joins TRBV20-1 to TRBJ1-4, with a weak D call TRBD1 (5 bases). Trimming removed 3 bases at V and 8 bases at J, with 10 bases between. Per the germline V gene, CDR1 is DFQATT and CDR2 is SNEGSKA (reference sequence). The CDR3 is made up of 12 amino acids. CDR3 in amino acids: CSASFGGEKLFF. The CDR3 DNA sequence: TGCAGTGCTAGTTTTGGGGGGGAAAAACTGTTTTTT.

This clone came up once. The rearrangement uses TRBV5-4 and TRBJ1-1; 7 bases match TRBD1. After removal of 3 bases from V and 1 base from J, the junction contained 3 bases not matched to a gene. There are 14 residues in the CDR3. Per the germline V gene, CDR1 is SGHNT and CDR2 is YYREEE (reference sequence). The CDR3 DNA is TGTGCCAGCAGCTCACAGGGGAGGAACACTGAAGCTTTCTTT. Translated: CASSSQGRNTEAFF.

The gene calls are TRBV7-2 and TRBJ2-2; no definite D call. This CDR3 spans 12 amino acids. Trimming took off 2 bases at V and 6 bases at J, with 4 bases between the two ends. CDR1 is SGHTA and CDR2 is FQGNSA in the germline V gene. The CDR3 region is CASSLRAGELFF. The DNA for the CDR3 is TGTGCCAGCAGCTTAAGGGCCGGGGAGCTGTTTTTT.

This clone came up once. The DNA for the CDR3 is TGTGCCAGCTCACCACCGGACGGGAAACTGTTTTTT. This gives the protein CASSPPDGKLFF. This rearrangement joins TRBV18 to TRBJ1-4; D unclear. Trimming took off 0 bases at V and 11 bases at J, with 7 bases between the two ends. The CDR3 totals 12 residues. Per germline, CDR1 KGHSH and CDR2 LQKENI.

The chain is built from TRBV9 and TRBJ2-1; tentative D call: TRBD2 (7 bases). Germline assignment: CDR1 SGDLS and CDR2 YYNGEE. Trimming cost V 7 bases and J 13 bases, with 18 bases left between them. The CDR3 totals 12 residues. CDR3 DNA sequence: TGTGCCAGCGGGGGGGACGGGACACCCCAGTTCTTC. Encoded protein: CASGGDGTPQFF.